A selection of T cell receptor beta chains follows, all from one sample in a study of blood T cell repertoires in COVID-19. The table came from immunoSEQ multiplex PCR; TCRdb's copy has only in-frame clones and leaves some out. The sample includes about 170,000 clones, about 85% of them seen just once. Input material: peripheral blood. These receptors were obtained from a man aged 55-75 years with acute or convalescent COVID-19. Each CDR3 is given with its conserved first and last residue. D genes are given only for firm matches. Where a row states a size, it is once, few, many or the class of an expanded clone; other rows omit it.

abundance,d_gene,v_gene,j_gene,CDR3nt,CDR3aa
once,.,TRBV5-5,TRBJ2-2,TGTGCCAGCACCCACCGAGCCGGGGACACCGGGGAGCTGTTTTTT,CASTHRAGDTGELFF
.,TRBD1,TRBV11-3,TRBJ1-1,TGTGCCAGCAGCCACAGGGGCTTGAACACTGAAGCTTTCTTT,CASSHRGLNTEAFF
many,TRBD1,TRBV27,TRBJ1-2,TGTGCCAGCAGTCGCGACAGGGGGAAGGGTGGCTACACCTTC,CASSRDRGKGGYTF
.,.,TRBV28,TRBJ1-2,TGTGCCAGCAGTTTATATAGGGGCGGAATCTATGGCTACACCTTC,CASSLYRGGIYGYTF
.,TRBD1,TRBV24-1,TRBJ2-2,TGTGCCACCAGGAGGACAGGGGACAACACCGGGGAGCTGTTTTTT,CATRRTGDNTGELFF
.,TRBD2,TRBV5-4,TRBJ2-1,TGTGCCAGCAGCTCGAGGACTAGCCCGGATGAGCAGTTCTTC,CASSSRTSPDEQFF
.,.,TRBV27,TRBJ1-2,TGTGCCAGCAGTCCCTCCTCCAGGGTACGCGGCTACACCTTC,CASSPSSRVRGYTF
.,TRBD2,TRBV7-8,TRBJ2-2,TGTGCCAGCAGCTTGGAGCGGGGGGCGATATTCACCGGGGAGCTGTTTTTT,CASSLERGAIFTGELFF
.,.,TRBV6-5,TRBJ2-3,TGTGCCATGAGAACCCCAGATACGCAGTATTTT,CAMRTPDTQYF
.,TRBD1,TRBV27,TRBJ1-5,TGTGCCAGCAGTCAAAGACAGGGAGCTAATCAGCCCCAGCATTTT,CASSQRQGANQPQHF
few,TRBD1,TRBV2,TRBJ1-2,TGTGCCAGCAGCCGCAGGGGGGATATCTATGGCTACACCTTC,CASSRRGDIYGYTF
.,TRBD1,TRBV5-1,TRBJ2-2,TGCGCCAGCAGCTTGCAGGGGGCAGGCGGGGAGCTGTTTTTT,CASSLQGAGGELFF
.,TRBD2,TRBV2,TRBJ2-7,TGTGCCAGCAGCGGCCTACTAGCGAACTATGGGGAGTACTTC,CASSGLLANYGEYF
.,.,TRBV7-3,TRBJ2-5,TGTGCCAGCAGCCGGAGTAAACAAGAGACCCAGTACTTC,CASSRSKQETQYF
.,TRBD2,TRBV9,TRBJ2-2,TGTGCCAGCAGCGTCGGACTAGCGAGGGAGCTGTTTTTT,CASSVGLARELFF
.,TRBD1,TRBV19,TRBJ1-5,TGTGCCAGTAGTATTTTTATGGGCAGGGGGCTCGGTCAGCCCCAGCATTTT,CASSIFMGRGLGQPQHF
.,TRBD1,TRBV27,TRBJ1-1,TGTGCCACCTGGACAGGGAAGTTGAACACTGAAGCTTTCTTT,CATWTGKLNTEAFF
.,.,TRBV10-1,TRBJ1-2,TGCGCCAGCAGTGAGTCGCGGGCGAACCCCATCTACACCTTC,CASSESRANPIYTF
.,.,TRBV12-3/TRBV12-4,TRBJ1-1,TGTGCCAGCAGCCCATTAGGGGTGACTGAAGCTTTCTTT,CASSPLGVTEAFF
.,.,TRBV9,TRBJ2-3,TGTGCCAGCAGCGCTGCCCAACTAGCAGATACGCAGTATTTT,CASSAAQLADTQYF
.,.,TRBV2,TRBJ1-1,TGTGCCAGCCGGGAATCACGGCCGAAAGCTTTCTTT,CASRESRPKAFF
.,.,TRBV7-9,TRBJ1-1,TGTGCCAGCAGCTCACAACAGGGGAACACTGAAGCTTTCTTT,CASSSQQGNTEAFF
.,TRBD1,TRBV9,TRBJ1-1,TGTGCCAGCAGCGATTTAACAGGGGACACTGAAGCTTTCTTT,CASSDLTGDTEAFF
.,TRBD1,TRBV27,TRBJ2-2,TGTGCCAGCAGCATAGACAGGGACCACGCGAACACCGGGGAGCTGTTTTTT,CASSIDRDHANTGELFF
.,TRBD2,TRBV9,TRBJ2-3,TGTGCCAGCAGCCGCGGAAGGGGACTAGCGGGAATGGCAGATACGCAGTATTTT,CASSRGRGLAGMADTQYF
.,.,TRBV5-4,TRBJ1-4,TGTGCCAGCAGCTCCCTGGGGGGGGCTGAAGAAAAACTGTTTTTT,CASSSLGGAEEKLFF
.,.,TRBV2,TRBJ1-5,TGTGCCAGCTCCGAAACTACAGGGTCCAATCAGCCCCAGCATTTT,CASSETTGSNQPQHF
.,.,TRBV5-1,TRBJ1-3,TGCGCCAGCAGCGGTGGACAGAGTAACTCTGGAAACACCATATATTTT,CASSGGQSNSGNTIYF
.,.,TRBV11-2,TRBJ2-5,TGTGCCAGCAGCTTAGATCCGGGTTTACAAGAGACCCAGTACTTC,CASSLDPGLQETQYF
.,.,TRBV19,TRBJ2-1,TGTGCCAGCACCCAATCGACAGGCGGATACAATGAGCAGTTCTTC,CASTQSTGGYNEQFF
.,TRBD1,TRBV5-4,TRBJ1-2,TGTGCCAGCAGCTTTTCCACAGGGGCACTTAACTATGGCTACACCTTC,CASSFSTGALNYGYTF
.,TRBD2,TRBV7-2,TRBJ2-2,TGTGCCAGCAGCCTCGGACTAGCGGGGCCCACCGGGGAGCTGTTTTTT,CASSLGLAGPTGELFF
.,TRBD1,TRBV6-5,TRBJ1-4,TGTGCCAGCAGACCGACAGGGGTGACTAATGAAAAACTGTTTTTT,CASRPTGVTNEKLFF
.,.,TRBV7-6,TRBJ1-2,TGTGCCAGCAGCCCCAATTCTGAGAGAGGGGGCTACACCTTC,CASSPNSERGGYTF
.,.,TRBV30,TRBJ1-3,TGTGCCTGGAGTGTACGCGGAATCTCTGGAAACACCATATATTTT,CAWSVRGISGNTIYF
.,.,TRBV18,TRBJ1-1,TGTGCCAGCTCACTCCAAGGAGAGACTGAAGCTTTCTTT,CASSLQGETEAFF
.,TRBD2,TRBV5-1,TRBJ2-5,TGCGCCAGCAGCTTGGGGGACTATCAAGAGACCCAGTACTTC,CASSLGDYQETQYF
.,TRBD1,TRBV6-2/TRBV6-3,TRBJ2-7,TGTGCCAGCAGTCGCTCGGCAGGGGGCCAAAGGGCGCGGGAGCAGTACTTC,CASSRSAGGQRAREQYF
.,.,TRBV15,TRBJ2-7,TGTGCCACCAGCAGAGATCCGGGCCTGGAGGGTCACGAGCAGTACTTC,CATSRDPGLEGHEQYF
.,.,TRBV21-1,TRBJ1-2,TGTGCCAGCAGCGACGGGACAGGGGGCGGAGGCTACACCTTC,CASSDGTGGGGYTF
.,.,TRBV2,TRBJ1-2,TGTGCCAGCAGTGAAGCGATGGACAGCTATGGCTACACCTTC,CASSEAMDSYGYTF
.,TRBD1,TRBV5-4,TRBJ1-5,TGTGCCAGCAGCCCTGGACAGGGGGCAAGTCAGCCCCAGCATTTT,CASSPGQGASQPQHF
.,.,TRBV5-1,TRBJ2-2,TGCGCCACCCGGGTGGCTTTTGGCGGGGAGCTGTTTTTT,CATRVAFGGELFF
.,TRBD2,TRBV14,TRBJ2-1,TGTGCCAGCAGCCTATGGACTAGCGGGGGCGATAGCTCCTACAATGAGCAGTTCTTC,CASSLWTSGGDSSYNEQFF
.,TRBD2,TRBV6-2/TRBV6-3,TRBJ2-2,TGTGCCAGCAGTACTAGCGGGAGTGGGACCGGGGAGCTGTTTTTT,CASSTSGSGTGELFF
.,.,TRBV30,TRBJ1-6,TGTGCCTGGAGTCTCCTGACTACAGGGAGATCACCCCTCCACTTT,CAWSLLTTGRSPLHF
.,.,TRBV7-9,TRBJ1-1,TGTGCCAGCAGCCTAGGAGGGGGCACTGAAGCTTTCTTT,CASSLGGGTEAFF
.,.,TRBV4-1,TRBJ1-5,TGCGCCAGCAGCCAAGAGGACCGGGGTCAGCCCCAGCATTTT,CASSQEDRGQPQHF
.,TRBD1,TRBV11-2,TRBJ2-5,TGTGCCAGCAGCTGGGGACAGGGGTGGGAAGAGACCCAGTACTTC,CASSWGQGWEETQYF
.,TRBD1,TRBV25-1,TRBJ2-1,TGTGCCAGCAGTGACAGGGGGCTGAGCTCCTACAATGAGCAGTTCTTC,CASSDRGLSSYNEQFF
.,.,TRBV19,TRBJ1-1,TGTGCCAGTAGTGCAGTGAACACTGAAGCTTTCTTT,CASSAVNTEAFF
.,TRBD2,TRBV5-1,TRBJ2-5,TGCGCCAGCAGCCCAACCGGGACTAGCTCCCAAGAGACCCAGTACTTC,CASSPTGTSSQETQYF
.,TRBD2,TRBV11-3,TRBJ2-2,TGTGCCAGCAGCTTACTAGCGGGGACACCGAACACCGGGGAGCTGTTTTTT,CASSLLAGTPNTGELFF
.,.,TRBV21-1,TRBJ1-6,TGTGCCAGCAGCACCCGGACAGGATATAATTCACCCCTCCACTTT,CASSTRTGYNSPLHF
.,TRBD1,TRBV14,TRBJ1-5,TGTGCCAGCAGCCAAGTCCAGACAGGGCATCAGCCCCAGCATTTT,CASSQVQTGHQPQHF
many,.,TRBV24-1,TRBJ1-2,TGTGCCACCAGTCCGGGGAGTAGTGGCTACACCTTC,CATSPGSSGYTF
.,TRBD1,TRBV19,TRBJ1-2,TGTGCCAGTAGTATAGGCCGGGACAGGGGGCTCCTGAACTATGGCTACACCTTC,CASSIGRDRGLLNYGYTF
few,TRBD1,TRBV27,TRBJ1-2,TGTGCCAGCAGTTTATCGGGTTCCGGGACAGGGGCTTACTATGGCTACACCTTC,CASSLSGSGTGAYYGYTF